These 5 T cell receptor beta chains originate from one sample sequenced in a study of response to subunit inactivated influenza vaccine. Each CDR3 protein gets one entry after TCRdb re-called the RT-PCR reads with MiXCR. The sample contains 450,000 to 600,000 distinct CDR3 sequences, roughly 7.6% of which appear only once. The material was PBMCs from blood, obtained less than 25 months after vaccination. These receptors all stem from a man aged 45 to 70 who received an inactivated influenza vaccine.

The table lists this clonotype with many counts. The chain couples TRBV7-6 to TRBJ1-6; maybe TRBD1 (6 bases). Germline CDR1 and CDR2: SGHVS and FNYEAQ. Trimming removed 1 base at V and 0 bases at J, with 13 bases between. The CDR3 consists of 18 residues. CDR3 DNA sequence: TGTGCCAGCAGCTTAGTGGACACAGGGAGCTCCTATAATTCACCCCTCCACTTT. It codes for CASSLVDTGSSYNSPLHF.

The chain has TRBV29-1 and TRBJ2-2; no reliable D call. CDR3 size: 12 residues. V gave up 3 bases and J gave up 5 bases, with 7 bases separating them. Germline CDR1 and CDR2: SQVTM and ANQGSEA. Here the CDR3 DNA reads TGCAGCGTTGATTTTAAGACCGGGGAGCTGTTTTTT. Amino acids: CSVDFKTGELFF.

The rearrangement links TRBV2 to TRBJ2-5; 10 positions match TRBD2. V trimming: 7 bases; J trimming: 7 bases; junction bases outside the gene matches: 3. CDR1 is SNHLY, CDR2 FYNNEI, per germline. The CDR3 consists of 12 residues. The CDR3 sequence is CASKGLAMTQYF. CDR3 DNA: TGTGCCAGCAAGGGACTAGCGATGACCCAGTACTTC.

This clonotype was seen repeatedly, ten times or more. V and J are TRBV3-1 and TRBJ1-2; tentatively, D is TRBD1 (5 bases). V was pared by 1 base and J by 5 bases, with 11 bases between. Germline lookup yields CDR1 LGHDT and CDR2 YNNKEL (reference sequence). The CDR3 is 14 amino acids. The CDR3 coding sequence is TGTGCCAGCAGCCAAGGCACCGGGACTTATGGCTACACCTTC. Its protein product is CASSQGTGTYGYTF.

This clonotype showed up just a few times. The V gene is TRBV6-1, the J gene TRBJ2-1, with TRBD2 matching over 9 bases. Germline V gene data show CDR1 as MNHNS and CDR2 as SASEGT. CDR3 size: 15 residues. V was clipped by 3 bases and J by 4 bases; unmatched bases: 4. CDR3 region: CASSDTSGLYNEQFF. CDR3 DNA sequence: TGTGCCAGCAGTGACACTAGCGGGCTTTACAATGAGCAGTTCTTC.